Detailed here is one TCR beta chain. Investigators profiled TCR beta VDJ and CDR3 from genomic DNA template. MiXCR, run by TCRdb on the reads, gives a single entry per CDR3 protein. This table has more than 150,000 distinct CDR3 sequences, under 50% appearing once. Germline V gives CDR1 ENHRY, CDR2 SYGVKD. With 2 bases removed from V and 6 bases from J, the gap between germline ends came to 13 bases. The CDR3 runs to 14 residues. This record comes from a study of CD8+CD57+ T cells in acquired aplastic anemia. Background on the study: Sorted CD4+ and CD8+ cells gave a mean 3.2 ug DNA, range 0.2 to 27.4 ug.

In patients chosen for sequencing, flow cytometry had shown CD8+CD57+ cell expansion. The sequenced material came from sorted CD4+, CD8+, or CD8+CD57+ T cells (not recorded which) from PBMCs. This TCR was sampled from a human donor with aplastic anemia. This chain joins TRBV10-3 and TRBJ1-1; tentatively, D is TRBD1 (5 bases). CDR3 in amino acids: CAISEGTTEAEAFF. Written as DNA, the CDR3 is TGTGCCATCAGTGAGGGAACGACAGAGGCTGAAGCTTTCTTT.